This T cell receptor beta chain was obtained from a study of T cell repertoires in cytomegalovirus infection. Overall study findings and caveats: The response measured ex vivo was dominated by TCR beta clonotypes (HLA-C-restricted and CMV-specific). Summed frequency of shared TCR beta families picked out CMV carriers who also had the relevant HLA.

A note on this clonotype: Its antigen is unidentified. A much larger clonotype is one base distant, so this may be a read error.

TCRdb used MiXCR to reprocess the reads, holding one entry per CDR3 protein. Altogether about 920,000 distinct CDR3 sequences are present, approximately 31% being singletons, with the ten largest covering over 11%. The CDR3 spans 13 residues. Germline CDR1 SGHVS, CDR2 FNYEAQ. Sequencing used cultured CD8+ T cells from PBMCs, obtained from culture after CMV antigen stimulation. This clonotype was sampled from a human donor in good health (CMV status not recorded). Some clones in this sample may be carry-over from other donors' samples. The chain uses TRBV7-6 and TRBJ2-1; D uncertain. CDR3 protein: CANSHLNLGEQFF. The CDR3 coding sequence is TGTGCCAACAGCCACCTTAATCTTGGTGAGCAGTTCTTC.